This T cell receptor (beta chain) came from a study of T cell responses to AZD1222 COVID-19 vaccine (dated by TCRdb to the early 2020s). A note on the overall study: AZD1222 recipients whose second dose came at about 4 weeks and those whose second dose came at about 12 weeks were combined into one group, since spike-specific TCR depth and breadth did not differ between the two schedules. A total of 230 or so trial participants underwent TCR sequencing, of whom roughly 210 received two doses of AZD1222 and roughly 25 received two doses of the MenACWY control vaccine. Trial participants were enrolled into age subgroups of 18-55, 56-69 and 70-plus years, which contained around 150, 28 and 57 TCR-sequenced participants, respectively. The research as a whole found: Reportedly, almost half of the unique spike-specific TCRs recognized epitopes lying outside the regions that are mutated in the B.1.351 and B.1.1.7 variants. Only five or six AZD1222 recipients were SARS-CoV-2 seropositive at baseline, limiting conclusions about previously exposed vaccinees. Vaccine-associated CD4 TCRs spanned the whole spike protein, with dominant responses in regions 160-218 and 743-854. Spike-specific TCR breadth and depth rose significantly after two AZD1222 doses compared with day 0 and with MenACWY recipients. The 56-69-year group was small, and its depth increase did not reach significance, likely because of low power. Because no day 14 peak-response samples were available, the repertoires could be characterized only after the peak T cell response. Most participants were white British and females outnumbered males, and the authors suggested that clonal diversity may have been underestimated.

The CDR3, from cysteine to phenylalanine, totals 14 residues. Only the CDR3 region is kept as DNA, spanning 42 bases read in frame from base 1. The label giving this sample's time point can be read as: baseline before first vaccination. The vaccinee samples were drawn from two UK trials, COV001 and COV002, one of which was a single-blind randomized controlled phase 2/3 trial testing AZD1222 (ChAdOx1 nCoV-19) in healthy adults. For TCRbeta chain sequencing, PBMC samples were collected from trial participants at day 0 and at day 28 after the second dose. The CDR3 regions of human TCRbeta chains were analyzed by immunosequencing. In the original analysis: TCRs in the repertoires were matched against a reference library of SARS-CoV-2-specific TCRs that had been generated with the MIRA antigen-specificity platform. Breadth was defined as the fraction of unique TCRs that were SARS-CoV-2-associated, and depth was defined as the fraction of total T cells that were SARS-CoV-2-associated. Using the MIRA data, each spike-specific TCR was assigned both to the spike region to which the TCR was reactive and to a CD4 or CD8 class. Log10-transformed breadth and depth values were compared by one-way ANOVA with Sidak's multiple comparisons tests. TCRdb's version of the immuneACCESS table is confined to in-frame rearrangements and falls short of the full clone set. An unresolved V gene accounts for under half of the shortfall where checked; the remainder is of unknown origin. From that table come the V and J calls and clone size; the DNA was used to work out D and trimming. In all, the sample holds about 98,000 clones, and around 87% of those were seen once. In total, the top ten clones hold approximately 5% of the sample.

To note about this clone: The target of this receptor is not known. No quality values exist for individual bases; no much larger clone is one base distant.

The TCR sequence derives from an adult in good health. The source material was peripheral blood, sampled on day 0 of AZD1222 vaccination. Recombination connected TRBV21-1 to TRBJ1-2. TRBV21-1 corresponds to a pseudogene. The nucleotide sequence reads TGTGCCAGCAGCAACTCAGCACCTAACTATGGCTACACCTTC. It translates to CASSNSAPNYGYTF.